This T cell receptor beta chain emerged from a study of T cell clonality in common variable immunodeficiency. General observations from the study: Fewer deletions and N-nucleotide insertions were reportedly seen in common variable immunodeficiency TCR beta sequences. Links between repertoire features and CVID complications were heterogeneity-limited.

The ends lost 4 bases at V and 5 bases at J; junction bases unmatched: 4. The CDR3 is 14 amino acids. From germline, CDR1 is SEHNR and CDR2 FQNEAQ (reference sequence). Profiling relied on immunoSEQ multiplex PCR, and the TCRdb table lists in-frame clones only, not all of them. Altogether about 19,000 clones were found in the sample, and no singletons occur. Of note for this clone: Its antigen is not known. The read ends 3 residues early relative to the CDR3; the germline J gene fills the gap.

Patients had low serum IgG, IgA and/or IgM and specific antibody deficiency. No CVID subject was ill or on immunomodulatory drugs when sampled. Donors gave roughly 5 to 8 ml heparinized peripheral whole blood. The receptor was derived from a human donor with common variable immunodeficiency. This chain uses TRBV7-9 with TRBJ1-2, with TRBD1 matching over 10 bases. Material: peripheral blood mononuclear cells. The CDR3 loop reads CASSSTGGFYGYTF. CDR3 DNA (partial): TGTGCCAGCAGCTCGACAGGGGGCTTTTATGGC.